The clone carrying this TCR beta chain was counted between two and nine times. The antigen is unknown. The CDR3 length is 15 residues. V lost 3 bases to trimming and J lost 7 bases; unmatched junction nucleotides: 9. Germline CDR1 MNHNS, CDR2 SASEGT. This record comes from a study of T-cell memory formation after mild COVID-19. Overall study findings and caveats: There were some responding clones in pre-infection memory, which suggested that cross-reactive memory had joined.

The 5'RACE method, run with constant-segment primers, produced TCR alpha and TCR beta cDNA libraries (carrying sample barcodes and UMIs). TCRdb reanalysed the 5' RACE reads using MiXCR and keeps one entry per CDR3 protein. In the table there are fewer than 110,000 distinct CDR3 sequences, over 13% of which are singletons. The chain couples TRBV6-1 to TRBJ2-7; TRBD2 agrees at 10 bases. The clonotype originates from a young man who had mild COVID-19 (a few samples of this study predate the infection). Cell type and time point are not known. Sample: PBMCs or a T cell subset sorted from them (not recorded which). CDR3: CASSDASGGFMEQYV. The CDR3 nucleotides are TGTGCCAGCAGTGACGCTAGCGGGGGATTCATGGAGCAGTACGTC.